The 20 T cell receptor beta chains in this list originate from one sample, sequenced in a study of graft-versus-host responses after intestinal transplantation. Libraries were prepared by immunoSEQ multiplex PCR; TCRdb keeps only in-frame clonotypes and omits some of them. The sample lists about 88,000 clones, 75% to 90% seen once, with 0.11% in the top ten. These receptors lack a known antigen. Sequences were derived from unstimulated CD4+ T cells sorted from spleen or lymph node cells, sampled before intestinal transplant. The receptor set was obtained from a human donor who received an intestinal transplant.

As to this clone: In the same sample, other DNA sequences code for this CDR3. The chain links TRBV11-2 to TRBJ2-7; perhaps TRBD2 as D (6 bases). The length of the CDR3 is 16 residues. Germline assignment: CDR1 SGHAT and CDR2 FQNNGV. V dropped 7 bases and J dropped 0 bases, with 19 bases sitting between them. CDR3 sequence reads: CASTISGDGSSYEQYF. CDR3 DNA: TGTGCCAGCACCATCTCTGGAGACGGGAGCTCCTACGAGCAGTACTTC. The whole variable domain, remainder taken from reference TRBV11-2 and TRBJ2-7, is EAGVAQSPRYKIIEKRQSVAFWCNPISGHATLYWYQQILGQGPKLLIQFQNNGVVDDSQLPKDRFSAERLKGVDSTLKIQPAKLEDSAVYLCASTISGDGSSYEQYFGPGTRLTVT.

The rearrangement links TRBV2 to TRBJ2-3; a possible D gene is TRBD1 (6 bases). The CDR3 has 14 amino acids. Trimming shortened V by 7 bases and J by 0 bases, and 11 bases separated the two germline ends. Germline assignment: CDR1 SNHLY and CDR2 FYNNEI. CDR3 coding DNA: TGTGCCAGCAAAAACAGGGCTAGCACAGATACGCAGTATTTT. Translating gives CASKNRASTDTQYF.

This chain connects TRBV5-1 to TRBJ1-1; D gene unclear. V dropped 1 base and J dropped 6 bases, with 7 bases sitting between them. The CDR3 loop spans 12 amino acids. The germline gives CDR1 SGHRS, CDR2 YFSETQ. CDR3 DNA: TGCGCCAGCAGCTTGAGGGAGGCTGAAGCTTTCTTT. It is translated as CASSLREAEAFF.

This clone was seen only once. The rearrangement uses TRBV6-5 and TRBJ2-7; 8 nucleotides align to TRBD2. The CDR3 is 16 amino acids. Looked up from germline, CDR1 is MNHEY and CDR2 is SVGAGI. With V trimmed by 0 bases and J by 0 bases, 4 bases remained unmatched. CDR3 loop: CASSYSSGASSYEQYF. CDR3 sequence (DNA): TGTGCCAGCAGTTACTCTAGCGGGGCTAGCTCCTACGAGCAGTACTTC.

J is TRBJ1-3 and V is TRBV2, with D perhaps TRBD1 (6 bases). The CDR3 runs to 15 residues. V gave up 0 bases and J gave up 4 bases, with 10 bases separating them. The V gene's germline CDR1 is SNHLY and CDR2 FYNNEI. The CDR3 is CASSEARGAGNTIYF. As DNA, the CDR3 is TGTGCCAGCAGTGAAGCCCGGGGGGCCGGAAACACCATATATTTT.

The gene calls are TRBV7-8 and TRBJ1-5; no reliable D call. The CDR3 runs to 16 residues. Looked up from germline, CDR1 is SGHVS and CDR2 is FQNEAQ. Trimming took 2 bases from V and 0 from J, leaving 11 bases between them. The CDR3 bases are TGTGCCAGCAGCTTACGGGGAGCAAATAGCAATCAGCCCCAGCATTTT. Translating gives CASSLRGANSNQPQHF. Full variable domain (missing parts from reference TRBV7-8 and TRBJ1-5): GAGVSQSPRYKVAKRGQDVALRCDPISGHVSLFWYQQALGQGPEFLTYFQNEAQLDKSGLPSDRFFAERPEGSVSTLKIQRTQQEDSAVYLCASSLRGANSNQPQHFGDGTRLSIL.

With respect to this clone: An end of the junction differs from the germline gene, which may be a read error. Here the CDR3 DNA reads TGTGCCAGCAGGAACAGCGGGGTCAGGCTCTTC. As protein: CASRNSGVRLF. The genes are TRBV2 and TRBJ2-1; TRBD2 matches at 7 bases. Germline lookup yields CDR1 SNHLY and CDR2 FYNNEI. This CDR3 is built from 11 residues.

This clone has just one count. The chain combines TRBV7-8 with TRBJ2-7, with TRBD2 matching 7 bases. V shed 5 bases, J shed 6 bases, and the junction held 10 bases outside the gene matches. This CDR3 region has 14 residues. Germline V gene lookup returns CDR1 SGHVS and CDR2 FQNEAQ. In DNA form, the CDR3 reads TGTGCCAGCAGCCCCAGGGAGGGTTTCGGCGAGCAGTACTTC. It codes for CASSPREGFGEQYF.

This rearrangement joins TRBV15 to TRBJ1-4; possibly TRBD1 for D (5 bases). Trimming cost V 1 base and J 7 bases, with 16 bases left between them. Germline V gene data show CDR1 as LNHNV and CDR2 as YYDKDF (reference sequence). The CDR3 length is 16 residues. This chain's CDR3 is CATSRVPGSVGEKLFF. The CDR3, as DNA: TGTGCCACCAGCAGAGTGCCAGGGTCGGTGGGTGAAAAACTGTTTTTT.

The rearrangement joins TRBV6-6 to TRBJ1-1; D may be TRBD1 (6 bases). Trimming cost V 5 bases and J 1 base, with 11 bases left between them. This CDR3 is built from 14 residues. Germline values: CDR1 MNHNY, CDR2 SVGAGI (reference sequence). The CDR3 sequence is CASSAGVGNTEAFF. CDR3 DNA: TGTGCCAGCAGTGCAGGGGTTGGGAACACTGAAGCTTTCTTT.

The rearrangement uses TRBV11-2 and TRBJ1-4; D gene unclear. Trimming stripped 1 base from V and 6 bases from J, with 9 bases between. The CDR3 is made up of 14 amino acids. Per germline, CDR1 SGHAT and CDR2 FQNNGV. CDR3 amino acids: CASSLGQSDEKLFF. The CDR3 region has the DNA TGTGCCAGCAGCTTAGGACAATCAGATGAAAAACTGTTTTTT.

This clone appeared once. V is TRBV7-3 and J is TRBJ1-3; the D gene is possibly TRBD1 (5 bases). Trimming took off 3 bases at V and 0 bases at J, with 9 bases between the two ends. Germline V lookup: CDR1 SGHTA, CDR2 FQGTGA. The CDR3 loop spans 15 amino acids. This CDR3 reads CASSLSGDSGNTIYF. The DNA for the CDR3 is TGTGCCAGCAGCTTGTCGGGGGACTCTGGAAACACCATATATTTT.

V and J are TRBV6-1 and TRBJ1-3, with D possibly being TRBD1 (5 bases). Germline values: CDR1 MNHNS, CDR2 SASEGT. The CDR3 covers 15 residues. The V end lost 6 bases, the J end lost 4 bases, and 16 bases lay between the germline ends. The CDR3 bases are TGTGCCAGCAGCCCCAGTTGGGGGGGAGGAAACACCATATATTTT. This codes for CASSPSWGGGNTIYF.

V usage is TRBV11-3 and J usage is TRBJ2-1; 10 bases match TRBD1. This CDR3 has 15 amino acids. CDR1 is SGHNT, CDR2 YENEEA, per germline. Trimming cost V 1 base and J 6 bases; bases outside gene matches: 3. This chain's CDR3 is CASSLGDRGFNEQFF. Here the CDR3 DNA reads TGTGCCAGCAGCTTAGGGGACAGGGGTTTCAATGAGCAGTTCTTC.

The rearrangement uses TRBV10-3 and TRBJ1-1; possible D gene TRBD1, 5 bases. Trimming removed 9 bases at V and 4 bases at J, with 15 bases between. Germline CDR1 and CDR2: ENHRY and SYGVKD. The CDR3 has 13 amino acids. As DNA, the CDR3 is TGTGCCATACAACAGGAGTCTGGCACTGAAGCTTTCTTT. Its translation: CAIQQESGTEAFF.

This rearrangement joins TRBV7-9 to TRBJ2-7, with D maybe TRBD1 (7 bases). Trimming shortened V by 6 bases and J by 4 bases, and 10 bases separated the two germline ends. Germline-derived CDR1 and CDR2 are SEHNR and FQNEAQ (reference sequence). This CDR3 has 12 residues. For the CDR3, the DNA is TGTGCCAGCAGGCGGGACAGTTACGAGCAGTACTTC. Translating gives CASRRDSYEQYF.

This clone appeared a single time. V and J are TRBV2 and TRBJ1-1; no clear D. CDR1 is SNHLY and CDR2 is FYNNEI in the germline V gene. CDR3 length: 15 residues. The V end lost 4 bases, the J end lost 5 bases, and 17 bases lay between the germline ends. CDR3 residues: CASSGEGLAGTEAFF. CDR3 bases: TGTGCCAGCAGTGGAGAAGGCCTCGCGGGTACTGAAGCTTTCTTT.

The table lists this clone with a few counts. The chain is built from TRBV5-6 and TRBJ1-2, with D tentatively TRBD1 (5 bases). Trimming took off 1 base at V and 6 bases at J, with 7 bases between the two ends. Per germline, CDR1 SGHDT and CDR2 YYEEEE. CDR3 length: 12 amino acids. CDR3 region: CASSLLGDGYTF. As DNA, the CDR3 is TGTGCCAGCAGCTTGCTAGGGGATGGCTACACCTTC.

The chain has TRBV2 and TRBJ1-2; perhaps TRBD1 as D (6 bases). This CDR3 region has 11 residues. Germline CDR1 is SNHLY and CDR2 is FYNNEI. V was clipped by 3 bases and J by 7 bases, with 6 bases between them. CDR3 residues: CASSDRGGYTF. The CDR3 coding sequence is TGTGCCAGCAGTGACAGGGGTGGCTACACCTTC.

The chain carries TRBV23-1 and TRBJ1-2; 7 nucleotides agree with TRBD1. TRBV23-1 is designated an ORF whose function remains uncertain. Germline trimming cut 6 bases from V and 4 bases from J; bases unmatched to any gene: 14. The CDR3 extends over 16 amino acids. The CDR3, as DNA: TGCGCCAGCAGCACCCGGACAGGTGGTAGTGTCTATGGCTACACCTTC. As protein: CASSTRTGGSVYGYTF.